These 2 T cell receptor beta chains originate from one sample sequenced in a study of cytomegalovirus exposure and HLA in healthy donors. The PCR ran on 60 Vbeta and 13 Jbeta primers. Repertoires were generated with immunoSEQ multiplex PCR, while TCRdb's copy carries only in-frame clones and drops some. The repertoire has tens of thousands of clones, around 80% of them found once; the top ten carry under 2%. Sequenced material: PBMCs. The origin of the receptors is a man aged 18 to 30 in good health and CMV-seronegative.

The chain has TRBV28 and TRBJ2-2, with a tentative D call TRBD2 (5 bases). Germline CDR1 and CDR2: MDHEN and SYDVKM. The V end lost 6 bases, the J end lost 2 bases, and 13 bases lay between the germline ends. This CDR3 contains 15 residues. In nucleotides, the CDR3 is TGTGCCAGCAGGTCCGGAGGAGGAAACACCGGGGAGCTGTTTTTT. Translation gives CASRSGGGNTGELFF.

The chain uses TRBV15 and TRBJ2-5, with 10 bases aligning to TRBD2. After removal of 0 bases from V and 4 bases from J, the junction contained 8 bases not matched to a gene. CDR3 length: 17 residues. The germline gives CDR1 LNHNV, CDR2 YYDKDF (reference sequence). The CDR3 DNA follows: TGTGCCACCAGCAGAGAACTAGCGGGATTAGGTGGAGAGACCCAGTACTTC. The encoded protein is CATSRELAGLGGETQYF.